Below are 27 T cell receptor beta chains sequenced from a single sample in a study of T cells in Graves' hyperthyroidism and ophthalmopathy. Amplification of TCR beta CDR3 regions was performed using RNA transcripts as template. HTBI primers drove first-round RT-PCR of the TCR CDR3. Each CDR3 protein gets one entry after TCRdb re-called the multiplex PCR reads with MiXCR. The table has hundreds of thousands of distinct CDR3 sequences, approximately 15% seen once. Sequences were obtained from blood. These receptors originate from a woman aged 25 to 39 with Graves' hyperthyroidism that later progressed to Graves' ophthalmopathy.

This clonotype was counted at least ten times. This chain links TRBV28 with TRBJ2-3; 9 positions agree with TRBD2. V dropped 3 bases and J dropped 0; count of bases not matched to a gene: 1. Germline V lookup: CDR1 MDHEN, CDR2 SYDVKM. CDR3 size: 15 residues. The DNA for the CDR3 is TGTGCCAGCAGTTTTACTAGCGGGAGCACAGATACGCAGTATTTT. This gives the protein CASSFTSGSTDTQYF. The full variable domain, its missing parts supplied by reference TRBV28 and TRBJ2-3, is DVKVTQSSRYLVKRTGEKVFLECVQDMDHENMFWYRQDPGLGLRLIYFSYDVKMKEKGDIPEGYSVSREKKERFSLILESASTNQTSMYLCASSFTSGSTDTQYFGPGTRLTVL.

This clonotype was recorded at least ten times. The genes are TRBV7-2 and TRBJ1-4, with TRBD1 as a possible D gene (6 bases). The V end lost 2 bases, the J end lost 8 bases, and 12 bases lay between the germline ends. Germline V gene data show CDR1 as SGHTA and CDR2 as FQGNSA. The length of the CDR3 is 14 residues. CDR3 loop: CASSLMGGGEKLFF. CDR3 DNA sequence: TGTGCCAGCAGCTTAATGGGGGGGGGCGAAAAACTGTTTTTT.

This clonotype was observed a few times. The chain couples TRBV27 to TRBJ2-7; D unresolved. Germline CDR1 and CDR2: MNHEY and SMNVEV (reference sequence). V lost 1 base, J lost 5 bases, and 12 bases lay in between. This CDR3 region has 14 residues. CDR3 sequence (DNA): TGTGCCAGCAGTTTATACCCGGGTTTGGACGAGCAGTACTTC. Amino acids: CASSLYPGLDEQYF.

The CDR3 DNA reads TGCAGTGCTAGAGAACAGGGGAGAACTGAAGCTTTCTTT. It codes for CSAREQGRTEAFF. The rearrangement links TRBV20-1 to TRBJ1-1; 7 bases agree with TRBD1. After removal of 0 bases from V and 5 bases from J, the junction contained 3 bases not matched to a gene. The CDR3 is 13 amino acids. The germline gives CDR1 DFQATT, CDR2 SNEGSKA (reference sequence).

The genes are TRBV7-2 and TRBJ1-5; TRBD1 aligns across 9 bases. The V gene's germline CDR1 is SGHTA and CDR2 FQGNSA. Trimming cost V 6 bases and J 3 bases; bases outside gene matches: 3. The CDR3 runs to 14 residues. This chain's CDR3 is CASSWDRVNQPQHF. The CDR3 DNA reads as TGTGCCAGCAGTTGGGACAGGGTCAATCAGCCCCAGCATTTT.

This clonotype was seen many times. V and J are TRBV2 and TRBJ2-3; D may be TRBD2 (6 bases). Germline assignment: CDR1 SNHLY and CDR2 FYNNEI. The CDR3 sequence is 14 residues long. Trimming took 3 bases from V and 2 from J, leaving 9 bases between them. CDR3 loop: CASSDRGITDTQYF. The CDR3 DNA reads TGTGCCAGCAGTGATCGGGGGATCACAGATACGCAGTATTTT.

This clonotype was detected many times. This chain joins TRBV12-3 or TRBV12-4 and TRBJ2-5, with 11 nucleotides matching TRBD1. The V gene end was trimmed by 7 bases and the J gene end by 4 bases; junction bases not matched to a gene: 5. CDR3 size: 14 residues. CDR3 protein: CASKPGQGGETQYF. Here the CDR3 DNA reads TGTGCCAGCAAACCGGGACAGGGGGGAGAGACCCAGTACTTC.

This clonotype was seen a handful of times. A much bigger clone sits one base away, suggesting this may be a read error. The CDR3 end shows no conserved phenylalanine or tryptophan, and so a read error is likely. V is TRBV2 and J is TRBJ1-1; possibly TRBD1 for D (6 bases). CDR3 length: 15 amino acids. V lost 4 bases and J lost 3, with 15 bases in between. The V gene's germline CDR1 is SNHLY and CDR2 FYNNEI. The CDR3: CASSGLPGAYTEAFL. For the CDR3, the DNA is TGTGCCAGCAGTGGGCTCCCGGGGGCGTACACTGAAGCTTTCCTT.

The chain links TRBV7-2 to TRBJ2-7; 13 nucleotides match TRBD2. There are 16 residues in the CDR3. Per the germline V gene, CDR1 is SGHTA and CDR2 is FQGNSA. Germline trimming cut 5 bases from V and 6 bases from J; bases unmatched to any gene: 10. The DNA of the CDR3 is TGTGCCAGCAGCAGAGTGCCGGGACTAGCGGGGACCGAGCAGTACTTC. Translating gives CASSRVPGLAGTEQYF.

This chain joins TRBV19 and TRBJ2-7, with D unresolved. The germline V and J ends were trimmed by 4 bases and 7 bases, with 17 bases remaining between them. Germline V CDR1 and CDR2: LNHDA, SQIVND (reference sequence). This CDR3 spans 14 amino acids. CDR3 protein: CASSKDTIYGEQYF. The CDR3 nucleotides are TGTGCCAGTAGTAAAGACACTATTTACGGGGAGCAGTACTTC.

In this sample, this clonotype turned up a few times. The chain links TRBV7-9 to TRBJ2-2; D ambiguous. Per the germline V gene, CDR1 is SEHNR and CDR2 is FQNEAQ (reference sequence). CDR3 size: 12 residues. V was cut by 11 bases and J by 6 bases, with 13 bases left in between. The CDR3 DNA follows: TGTGCCGGCTCGCTGGTCGCCGGGGAGCTGTTTTTT. It codes for CAGSLVAGELFF. Combining the CDR3 with reference TRBV7-9 and TRBJ2-2 gives the whole variable domain DTGVSQNPRHKITKRGQNVTFRCDPISEHNRLYWYRQTLGQGPEFLTYFQNEAQLEKSRLLSDRFSAERPKGSFSTLEIQRTEQGDSAMYLCAGSLVAGELFFGEGSRLTVL.

The chain joins TRBV12-5 to TRBJ2-7, with 9 bases aligning to TRBD2. J was trimmed by 0 bases and V by 1 base; bases with no gene match: 10. Germline CDR1 reads LGHNT; CDR2 reads FRNRAP. The CDR3 spans 18 residues. The CDR3 nucleotides read TGTGCTAGTGGTTTGGAAGTGATAGCGGGGGAGAGCTCCTACGAGCAGTACTTC. This sequence encodes CASGLEVIAGESSYEQYF.

V and J are TRBV25-1 and TRBJ1-4, with D unresolved. V lost 6 bases, J lost 8 bases, and 10 bases lay in between. Germline V gene sequence: CDR1 MGHDK, CDR2 SYGVNS. This CDR3 is 12 amino acids long. CDR3 bases: TGTGCCAGCAGACGGGAAAAGGAAAAACTGTTTTTT. Protein: CASRREKEKLFF.

This clonotype was seen many times. This chain joins TRBV11-2 and TRBJ2-1, with D perhaps matching TRBD2 (6 bases). The CDR3 has 14 residues. V was clipped by 3 bases and J by 15 bases, with 21 bases between them. Germline V CDR1 and CDR2: SGHAT, FQNNGV. CDR3 region: CASSLGTGLGYSFF. The DNA for the CDR3 is TGTGCCAGCAGCTTGGGAACGGGACTCGGCTATTCGTTCTTC.

Ten or more counts support this clonotype. The chain recombines TRBV27 with TRBJ2-7, with D possibly being TRBD1 (6 bases). Germline V gives CDR1 MNHEY, CDR2 SMNVEV (reference sequence). The CDR3 loop spans 13 amino acids. The V gene lost 8 bases and the J gene lost 4 bases, with 15 bases spanning the gap. The CDR3 sequence: CASSYTRGYEQYF. CDR3 sequence (DNA): TGTGCCAGCTCTTATACCAGGGGTTACGAGCAGTACTTC.

This clonotype has a count of ten or more. This chain connects TRBV11-3 to TRBJ2-7, with D maybe TRBD1 (6 bases). The CDR3 runs to 13 residues. The germline gives CDR1 SGHNT, CDR2 YENEEA. Trimming took off 9 bases at V and 3 bases at J, with 15 bases between the two ends. CDR3: CASSQGEFYEQYF. The DNA of the CDR3 is TGTGCCAGTTCACAGGGTGAGTTCTACGAGCAGTACTTC.

This clonotype showed up many times. The V gene is TRBV20-1, the J gene TRBJ2-2; D remains unclear. The V end lost 3 bases, the J end lost 2 bases, and 7 bases lay between the germline ends. The CDR3 runs to 13 residues. The germline gives CDR1 DFQATT, CDR2 SNEGSKA (reference sequence). The chain's CDR3 is CSARTGNTGELFF. The CDR3 DNA reads as TGCAGTGCTAGGACCGGAAACACCGGGGAGCTGTTTTTT.

This clonotype was seen at least ten times. The genes are TRBV7-9 and TRBJ2-1; D is uncertain. Germline assignment: CDR1 SEHNR and CDR2 FQNEAQ (reference sequence). Trimming stripped 2 bases from V and 1 base from J, with 9 bases between. CDR3 length: 15 amino acids. Here the CDR3 reads CASSLRRLSYNEQFF. The CDR3 DNA follows: TGTGCCAGCAGCTTACGGCGGCTATCCTACAATGAGCAGTTCTTC.

This clonotype was seen many times. The rearrangement links TRBV27 to TRBJ1-2; the match to TRBD1 covers 10 bases. Germline CDR1 reads MNHEY; CDR2 reads SMNVEV (reference sequence). V shed 4 bases, J shed 2 bases, and the junction held 4 bases outside the gene matches. The CDR3 extends over 15 amino acids. CDR3 in amino acids: CASSSPGQGNYGYTF. The CDR3 coding sequence is TGTGCCAGCAGTTCCCCGGGACAGGGGAACTATGGCTACACCTTC.

This clonotype was detected many times. This chain links TRBV30 with TRBJ2-2; TRBD1 aligns across 10 bases. Germline trimming cut 1 base from V and 4 bases from J; bases unmatched to any gene: 3. CDR1 is GTSNPN and CDR2 is SVGIG in the germline V gene (reference sequence). The CDR3 spans 15 residues. The CDR3, as DNA: TGTGCCTGGAGTGCGGGGACAGGGGTCACCGGGGAGCTGTTTTTT. Amino acids: CAWSAGTGVTGELFF.

In regard to this clonotype: Germline is not matched at one junction end, which may reflect a read error. The chain is built from TRBV18 and TRBJ2-5; D may be TRBD1 or TRBD2 (5 bases each). CDR1 and CDR2 (germline): KGHSH, LQKENI. The CDR3 runs 13 residues. The CDR3 DNA reads as TGTACCAGCTCAACGGGGCCTCAAGAGACCCAGTACTTC. Translating it yields CTSSTGPQETQYF.

Many counts were recorded for this clonotype. The chain recombines TRBV30 with TRBJ2-1, with TRBD2 as a possible D gene (6 bases). The CDR3 consists of 13 residues. Trimming cost V 2 bases and J 12 bases, with 17 bases left between them. Germline values: CDR1 GTSNPN, CDR2 SVGIG (reference sequence). The CDR3 DNA reads as TGTGCCTGGAGTCCTTCGAGGAGGGAAAGGCAGTTCTTC. Translated: CAWSPSRRERQFF.

The chain recombines TRBV4-1 with TRBJ1-2; D unresolved. This CDR3 region has 15 residues. The germline V and J ends were trimmed by 1 base and 5 bases, with 14 bases remaining between them. Germline assignment: CDR1 MGHRA and CDR2 YSYEKL. The CDR3 region has the DNA TGCGCCAGCAGCCAAGTAGATCGAGATCTATATGGCTACACCTTC. It yields the protein CASSQVDRDLYGYTF.

This clonotype was counted at least ten times. CDR3 loop: CASSITSGSTDTQYF. The CDR3 region has the DNA TGTGCCAGCAGCATAACTAGCGGGAGCACAGATACGCAGTATTTT. The chain employs TRBV7-9 and TRBJ2-3; 9 nucleotides agree with TRBD2. After removal of 5 bases from V and 0 bases from J, the junction contained 3 bases not matched to a gene. Germline CDR1 SEHNR, CDR2 FQNEAQ (reference sequence). The CDR3 loop spans 15 amino acids.

This clonotype was recorded many times. CDR3 region: CASGFLAGNEADTQYF. For the CDR3, the DNA is TGTGCTAGTGGTTTTCTAGCGGGTAATGAGGCAGATACGCAGTATTTT. The chain links TRBV12-5 to TRBJ2-3, with 8 bases that match TRBD2. CDR3 length: 16 amino acids. The V and J ends lost 3 bases and 4 bases, in that order; junction bases with no gene match: 9. Germline V gene sequence: CDR1 LGHNT, CDR2 FRNRAP.

This clonotype was detected a few times. Because the CDR3 is missing its conserved closing phenylalanine or tryptophan, this is likely a read error. The rearrangement uses TRBV27 and TRBJ1-3; a possible D gene is TRBD1 (5 bases). CDR1 is MNHEY, CDR2 SMNVEV, per germline (reference sequence). CDR3 length: 15 residues. Trimming left V 3 bases short and J 0 bases short, with 9 bases between. For the CDR3, the DNA is TGTGCCAGCAGTTTTCAGGGAGCCTCTGGAAACACCATATATTCT. It specifies CASSFQGASGNTIYS.

This chain uses TRBV13 with TRBJ2-2; TRBD1 agrees at 10 bases. Germline V lookup: CDR1 PRHDT, CDR2 FYEKMQ (reference sequence). The CDR3 contains 16 residues. The V segment lost 5 bases and the J segment 2 bases; nucleotides outside the gene matches: 5. CDR3 amino acids: CASSMDRGINTGELFF. In DNA, the CDR3 is TGTGCCAGCAGCATGGACAGGGGGATCAACACCGGGGAGCTGTTTTTT.